This T cell receptor beta chain stems from a study of immune evolution from preneoplasia to lung adenocarcinoma. With respect to this clone: Its specificity is not known.

Two lung cancer pathologists independently confirmed each histologic diagnosis. V lost 9 bases and J 3 bases, leaving 13 bases between the germline ends. CDR1 is SNHLY, CDR2 FYNNEI, per germline. The CDR3 loop spans 13 amino acids. Sequencing was performed with immunoSEQ multiplex PCR; in TCRdb, only in-frame clones are kept and a portion is missing. The top ten hold 20% to 25% of the sample, which has roughly 4,800 clones, approximately 80% seen once. Findings and limits, study-wide: From normal lung to invasive adenocarcinoma, top clone frequencies appeared to decrease. Later-stage lesions seemingly showed higher T cell density and diversity than normal lung.

Sequencing input: FFPE adjacent normal lung tissue. The chain links TRBV2 to TRBJ2-3; either TRBD1 or TRBD2 may fit D (5 bases each). This TCR was recovered from an older donor with lung adenocarcinoma. CDR3 loop: CARATGPTDTQYF. The DNA for the CDR3 is TGTGCCAGGGCCACGGGACCAACAGATACGCAGTATTTT.